Below are 16 T cell receptor beta chains sequenced from a single sample in a study of tumor-infiltrating lymphocytes in primary liver carcinoma. Joint extraction of RNA and DNA used roughly 19-32 mg of bulk tissue that was unsorted. Synthesis of TCR beta cDNA was carried out from approximately 500 ng total RNA with a constant-region primer. Slightly modified ARM-PCR served as the procedure for the TCR beta libraries. These libraries came from three rounds of nested multiplex PCR. The opening two PCR rounds, 10 cycles each, paired TRBV1-TRBV30 forward primers with a C-beta reverse primer. TCRdb re-analysed the multiplex PCR reads in MiXCR, keeping a single row per CDR3 protein. The sample shows 80,000 or so distinct CDR3 sequences, about two thirds of them seen only once. Sequencing was done on a sample of liver tumor tissue from sampling region 4. Subset described: tumor region T4, right-lateral pole. Receptors originate from an older woman with primary liver carcinoma and hepatitis B virus infection.

This chain connects TRBV7-9 to TRBJ2-7; 11 positions match TRBD2. Germline lookup yields CDR1 SEHNR and CDR2 FQNEAQ (reference sequence). The V and J ends lost 1 base and 6 bases, in that order; junction bases with no gene match: 8. CDR3 size: 16 residues. CDR3 protein: CASSLVGVTSGIEQYF. Here the CDR3 DNA reads TGTGCCAGCAGCTTAGTGGGTGTGACTAGCGGGATCGAGCAGTACTTC.

As for this clonotype: One end of the junction varies from germline; a read error may be responsible. The chain links TRBV6-1 to TRBJ2-2, with TRBD2 matching over 7 bases. CDR1 and CDR2 (germline): MNHNS, SASEGT. The CDR3 is 15 amino acids. In nucleotides, the CDR3 is TGTGTCAGCAGTTTCTTGGGGAGGGGCACCGGGGAGCTGTTTTTT. This codes for CVSSFLGRGTGELFF.

As for this clonotype: The junction does not match germline at one end; this may be a read error. V usage is TRBV4-2 and J usage is TRBJ2-7; 9 nucleotides line up with TRBD2. The CDR3 consists of 15 residues. Germline CDR1 LGHNA, CDR2 YNFKEQ. CDR3 coding DNA: TGTGCCAGCAGCCAACGGCGGGAGGGCGGGCACGAGCAGCACTTC. The encoded protein is CASSQRREGGHEQHF.

Comment on this clonotype: The missing conserved phenylalanine or tryptophan at the end of this CDR3 makes a read error likely. Because the CDR3's place on the DNA is in doubt, the DNA is left out and the CDR3 is given as listed by TCRdb. CDR3 amino acids: CASGPRVRAGRYNEQSL. The rearrangement uses TRBV6-5 and TRBJ2-1; no DNA check was done on the table's D call, TRBD2. The CDR3 comprises 17 residues, both ends counted. The germline V gene encodes CDR1 MNHEY and CDR2 SVGAGI.

With regard to this clonotype: Its ends do not fully match the called genes, so a read error is possible. In DNA form, the CDR3 reads TGTGCCTGCTCTAGGCTCACAGGGGAGCTGTCTTTT. Amino acid sequence: CACSRLTGELSF. V gene TRBV6-1 combines with J gene TRBJ2-2; 7 positions match TRBD1. The CDR3 covers 12 residues. The germline CDR1 and CDR2 sequences are MNHNS and SASEGT.

Worth noting for this clonotype: The CDR3 does not close with the conserved phenylalanine or tryptophan, likely indicating a read error. The CDR3 loop is CASSRAGVTYEQYL. In DNA, the CDR3 is TGTGCCAGCAGTAGGGCAGGTGTAACCTACGAGCAGTACCTC. The rearrangement joins TRBV6-1 to TRBJ2-7; D not certain. CDR3 length equals 14 residues. Germline assignment: CDR1 MNHNS and CDR2 SASEGT. The V and J ends lost 5 bases and 2 bases respectively, with 13 bases between them.

About this clonotype itself: A junction boundary mismatches the germline segment, possibly from a read error. The genes are TRBV30 and TRBJ1-4; D is undetermined. This CDR3 has 15 residues. Germline V gene data show CDR1 as GTSNPN and CDR2 as SVGIG (reference sequence). As DNA, the CDR3 is TGTGCCTGGAGCTTTAACCGGGCCCCTAATGAAATACTGTTTTTT. Amino acids: CAWSFNRAPNEILFF.

Concerning this clonotype itself: At one end the junction does not follow the germline gene, possibly because of a read error. This chain uses TRBV11-2 with TRBJ1-6; no clear D. The CDR3 length is 13 residues. The germline gives CDR1 SGHAT, CDR2 FQNNGV. This chain's CDR3 is CASSLEPGSLLHF. Here the CDR3 DNA reads TGTGCCAGTAGCTTAGAGCCGGGTTCACTCCTCCACTTC.

Note on this clonotype: The junction departs from the called germline gene at one end, perhaps through a read error. This sequence joins TRBV6-6 and TRBJ2-2; TRBD2 matches at 7 bases. Germline CDR1 is MNHNY and CDR2 is SVGAGI (reference sequence). This CDR3 has 14 residues. CDR3 bases: TGTGCCAGCAGTAGCGGGATTAGCACTGGGGAGCTGCTTTTT. As protein: CASSSGISTGELLF.

As concerns this clonotype: A junction end diverges from the germline sequence, so it may reflect a read error. The V gene is TRBV11-1, the J gene TRBJ2-2; possibly TRBD2 for D (5 bases). This CDR3 has 17 amino acids. Germline V gene sequence: CDR1 SGHAT, CDR2 FQDESV (reference sequence). The CDR3 region has the DNA TGTGCCAGGAGAGGAAGAACGGGATCCGCGAACACAGGGGAGCTGTTTTTT. Its protein product is CARRGRTGSANTGELFF.

In the case of this clonotype: Relative to the germline gene, one junction end is altered; a read error may explain this. The chain combines TRBV11-1 with TRBJ1-1; D remains unclear. There are 13 residues in the CDR3. Germline CDR1 and CDR2: SGHAT and FQDESV (reference sequence). In nucleotides, the CDR3 is TGTGGCAGCAGCTTAAACCGGAACACTGAAGCTTTCTTT. It yields the protein CGSSLNRNTEAFF.

About this clonotype: Mismatch with germline at one junction end may stem from a read error. This chain links TRBV12-3 or TRBV12-4 with TRBJ2-7; D possibly uses TRBD1 or TRBD2 (5 bases each). CDR3 size: 16 residues. The CDR3: CASTSLGRATTYERYF. Here the CDR3 DNA reads TGTGCCAGCACCTCGTTGGGGCGGGCTACGACCTACGAGCGGTACTTC.

This clonotype was detected many times. The V and J genes are TRBV6-5 and TRBJ2-3; D unresolved. V shed 4 bases and J shed 10 bases, with 9 bases lying between them. The germline gives CDR1 MNHEY, CDR2 SVGAGI. This CDR3 has 11 amino acids. The CDR3 here is CASSSLGAQYF. The CDR3 coding sequence is TGTGCCAGCAGTTCGTTGGGTGCGCAGTATTTT.

Turning to this clonotype: Likely a read error: the CDR3 ends without its conserved phenylalanine or tryptophan. The V gene is TRBV5-6, the J gene TRBJ2-3; D remains ambiguous. CDR3 length: 13 amino acids. Looked up from germline, CDR1 is SGHDT and CDR2 is YYEEEE. The DNA of the CDR3 is TGTGCCAGTAGCTCCCAGCCGGTAGATACGCAGTATTTA. Translated, it gives CASSSQPVDTQYL.

The rearrangement links TRBV28 to TRBJ1-5; no clear D. The CDR3 has 15 residues. V lost 6 bases and J lost 6, with 18 bases in between. In germline, CDR1 is MDHEN, CDR2 SYDVKM. The CDR3: CASSFLQRVGQPQHF. In DNA, the CDR3 is TGTGCCAGCAGCTTTTTACAGAGGGTAGGTCAGCCCCAGCATTTT.

Comment on this clonotype: Being one base from a much bigger clone, this may be a read error. The CDR3 carries no conserved terminal phenylalanine or tryptophan, so it likely arises from a read error. V usage is TRBV10-3 and J usage is TRBJ2-2, with a weak D call TRBD2 (5 bases). The CDR3 contains 17 residues. Germline assignment: CDR1 ENHRY and CDR2 SYGVKD. The V and J ends lost 9 bases and 4 bases respectively, with 24 bases between them. The CDR3 coding sequence is TGTGCCATAAAATCCGGACTGAATAGTGGCTCCACCGGGGAGCTGTTTCTT. The encoded protein is CAIKSGLNSGSTGELFL.